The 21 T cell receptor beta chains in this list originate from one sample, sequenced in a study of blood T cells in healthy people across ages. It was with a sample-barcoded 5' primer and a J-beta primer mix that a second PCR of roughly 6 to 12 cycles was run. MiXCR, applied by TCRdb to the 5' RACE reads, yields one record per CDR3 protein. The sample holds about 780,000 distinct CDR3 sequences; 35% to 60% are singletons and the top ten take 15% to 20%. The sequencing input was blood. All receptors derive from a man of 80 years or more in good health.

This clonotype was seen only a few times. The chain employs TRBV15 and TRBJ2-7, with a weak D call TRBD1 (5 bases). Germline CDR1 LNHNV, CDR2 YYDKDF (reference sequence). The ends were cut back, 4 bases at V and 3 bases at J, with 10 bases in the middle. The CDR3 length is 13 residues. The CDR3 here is CATSNRQNYEQYF. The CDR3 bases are TGTGCCACCAGCAATCGACAGAACTACGAGCAGTACTTC.

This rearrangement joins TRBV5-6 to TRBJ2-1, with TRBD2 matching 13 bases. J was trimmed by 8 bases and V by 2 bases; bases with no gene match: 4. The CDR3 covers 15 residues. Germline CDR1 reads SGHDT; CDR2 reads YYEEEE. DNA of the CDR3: TGTGCCAGCAGCTTTATCGGACTAGCGGGAGATGAGCAGTTCTTC. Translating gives CASSFIGLAGDEQFF. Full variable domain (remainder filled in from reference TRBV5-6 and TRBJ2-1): DAGVTQSPTHLIKTRGQQVTLRCSPKSGHDTVSWYQQALGQGPQFIFQYYEEEERQRGNFPDRFSGHQFPNYSSELNVNALLLGDSALYLCASSFIGLAGDEQFFGPGTRLTVL.

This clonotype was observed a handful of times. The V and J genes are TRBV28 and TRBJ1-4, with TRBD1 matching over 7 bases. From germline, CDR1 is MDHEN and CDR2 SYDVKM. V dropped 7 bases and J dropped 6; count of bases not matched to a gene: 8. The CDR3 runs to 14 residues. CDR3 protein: CASTPGDRDEKLFF. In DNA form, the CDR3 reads TGTGCCAGCACCCCCGGGGACAGAGATGAAAAACTGTTTTTT.

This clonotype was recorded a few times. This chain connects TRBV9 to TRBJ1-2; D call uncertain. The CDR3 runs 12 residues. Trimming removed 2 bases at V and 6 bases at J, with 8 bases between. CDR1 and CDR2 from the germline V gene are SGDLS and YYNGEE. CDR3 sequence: CASSVPPDGYTF. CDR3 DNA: TGTGCCAGCAGCGTCCCCCCGGATGGCTACACCTTC.

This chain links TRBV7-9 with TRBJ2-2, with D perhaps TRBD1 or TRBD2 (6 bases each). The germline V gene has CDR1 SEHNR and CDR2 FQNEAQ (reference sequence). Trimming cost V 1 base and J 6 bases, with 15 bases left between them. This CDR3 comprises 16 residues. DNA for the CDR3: TGTGCCAGCAGCTTAGAAGGGGGAGGACCGGCCGGGGAGCTGTTTTTT. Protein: CASSLEGGGPAGELFF.

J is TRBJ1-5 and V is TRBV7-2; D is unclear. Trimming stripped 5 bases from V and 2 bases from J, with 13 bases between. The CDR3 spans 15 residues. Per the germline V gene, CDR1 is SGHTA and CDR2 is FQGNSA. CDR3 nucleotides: TGTGCCAGCAGCCCTTGGGAGGGTGGCAATCAGCCCCAGCATTTT. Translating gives CASSPWEGGNQPQHF.

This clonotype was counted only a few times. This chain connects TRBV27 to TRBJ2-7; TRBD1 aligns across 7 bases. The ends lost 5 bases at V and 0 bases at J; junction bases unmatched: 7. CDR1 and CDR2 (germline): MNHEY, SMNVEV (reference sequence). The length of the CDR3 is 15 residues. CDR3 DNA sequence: TGTGCCAGCAGTCACCCGGACAGGAGCTCCTACGAGCAGTACTTC. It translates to CASSHPDRSSYEQYF.

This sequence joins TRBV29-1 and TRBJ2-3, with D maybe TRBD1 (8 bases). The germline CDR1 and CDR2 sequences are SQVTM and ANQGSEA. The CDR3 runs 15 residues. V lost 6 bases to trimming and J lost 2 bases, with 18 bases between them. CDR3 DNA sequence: TGCAGCGTGGGGGGGACAGGTCTTTTCACAGATACGCAGTATTTT. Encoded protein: CSVGGTGLFTDTQYF.

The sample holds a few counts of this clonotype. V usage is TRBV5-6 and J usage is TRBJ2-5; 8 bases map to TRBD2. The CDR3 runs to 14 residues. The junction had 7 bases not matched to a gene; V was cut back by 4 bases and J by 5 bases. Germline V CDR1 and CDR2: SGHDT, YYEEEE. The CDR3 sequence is CASSRGTRLETQYF. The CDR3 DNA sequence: TGTGCCAGCAGCCGAGGGACTAGATTGGAGACCCAGTACTTC.

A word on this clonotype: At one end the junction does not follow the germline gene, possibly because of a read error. The CDR3 DNA is TGCGCCAGCAGCTATGACAGGGGCTTGGGCTCCCACAATGAGCAGTTCTTC. Protein product: CASSYDRGLGSHNEQFF. The chain recombines TRBV7-2 with TRBJ2-1; 8 positions agree with TRBD1. This CDR3 contains 17 residues. Germline V gene data show CDR1 as SGHTA and CDR2 as FQGNSA.

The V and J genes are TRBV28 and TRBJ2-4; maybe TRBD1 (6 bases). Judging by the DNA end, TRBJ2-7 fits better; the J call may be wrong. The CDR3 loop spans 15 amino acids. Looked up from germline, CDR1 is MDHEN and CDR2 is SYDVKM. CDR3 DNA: TGTGCCAGCAGTTTAGGGGGCTTAGGGACCTACGAGCAGTACTTC. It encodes CASSLGGLGTYEQYF.

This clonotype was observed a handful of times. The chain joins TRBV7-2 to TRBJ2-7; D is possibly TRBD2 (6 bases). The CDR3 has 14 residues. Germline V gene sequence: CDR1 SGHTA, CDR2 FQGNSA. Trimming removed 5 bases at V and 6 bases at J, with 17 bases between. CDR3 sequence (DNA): TGTGCCAGCAGCCAAGGGGAGTCCGGGGGCGAGCAGTACTTC. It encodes CASSQGESGGEQYF.

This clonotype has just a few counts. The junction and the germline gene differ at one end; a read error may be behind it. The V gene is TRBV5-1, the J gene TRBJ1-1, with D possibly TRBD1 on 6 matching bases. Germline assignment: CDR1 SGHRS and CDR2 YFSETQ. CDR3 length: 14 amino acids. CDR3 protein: CASSTDSSNAEAFF. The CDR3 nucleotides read TGCGCCAGCAGCACGGACAGTTCGAACGCTGAAGCTTTCTTT.

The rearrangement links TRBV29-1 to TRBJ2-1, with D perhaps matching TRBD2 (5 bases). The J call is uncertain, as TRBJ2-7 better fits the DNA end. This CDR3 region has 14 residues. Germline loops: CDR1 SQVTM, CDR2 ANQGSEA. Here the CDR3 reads CSATASSSYNEQYF. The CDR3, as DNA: TGCAGCGCCACAGCCTCTAGCTCCTACAATGAGCAGTACTTC.

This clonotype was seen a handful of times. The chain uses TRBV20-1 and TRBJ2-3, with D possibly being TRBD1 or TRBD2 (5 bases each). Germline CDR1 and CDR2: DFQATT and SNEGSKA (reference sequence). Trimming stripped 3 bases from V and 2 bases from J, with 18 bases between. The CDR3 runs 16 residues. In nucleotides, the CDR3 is TGCAGTGCTAGCCCTCTTCCAGGGAGTTTCACAGATACGCAGTATTTT. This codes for CSASPLPGSFTDTQYF.

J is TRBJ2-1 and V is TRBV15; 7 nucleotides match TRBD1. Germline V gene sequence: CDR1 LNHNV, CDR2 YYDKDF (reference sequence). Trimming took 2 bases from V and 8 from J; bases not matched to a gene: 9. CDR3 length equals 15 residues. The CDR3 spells CATSRPSDQGDEQFF. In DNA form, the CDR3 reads TGTGCCACCAGCAGACCCTCGGACCAGGGGGATGAGCAGTTCTTC.

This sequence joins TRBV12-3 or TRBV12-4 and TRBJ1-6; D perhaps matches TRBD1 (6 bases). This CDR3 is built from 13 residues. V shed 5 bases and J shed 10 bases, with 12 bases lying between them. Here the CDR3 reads CASSLQGGSPLHF. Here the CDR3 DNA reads TGTGCCAGCAGTCTACAGGGAGGATCACCCCTCCACTTT.

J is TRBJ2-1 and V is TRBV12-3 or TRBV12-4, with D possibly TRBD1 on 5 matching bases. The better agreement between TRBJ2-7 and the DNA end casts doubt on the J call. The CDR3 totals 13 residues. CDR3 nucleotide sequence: TGTGCCAGCAGCCTAGGACATTACAATGAGCAGTACTTC. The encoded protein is CASSLGHYNEQYF.

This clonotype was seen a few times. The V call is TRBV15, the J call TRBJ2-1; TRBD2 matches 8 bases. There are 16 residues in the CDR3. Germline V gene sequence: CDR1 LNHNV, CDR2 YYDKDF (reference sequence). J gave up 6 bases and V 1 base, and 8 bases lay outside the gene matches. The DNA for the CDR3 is TGTGCCACCAGCAGAGTTATCCAGCGGGAGTTCAATGAGCAGTTCTTC. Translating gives CATSRVIQREFNEQFF.

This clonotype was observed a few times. CDR3 DNA sequence: TGTGCCAGCAGCTCAACCTCCGGGACCCAGGGCTTTACTAGCACAGATACGCAGTATTTT. It specifies CASSSTSGTQGFTSTDTQYF. The rearrangement links TRBV7-9 to TRBJ2-3; either TRBD1 or TRBD2 may supply D (5 bases each). The CDR3 contains 20 residues. The V gene lost 4 bases and the J gene lost 0 bases, with 26 bases spanning the gap. Germline CDR1 reads SEHNR; CDR2 reads FQNEAQ (reference sequence).

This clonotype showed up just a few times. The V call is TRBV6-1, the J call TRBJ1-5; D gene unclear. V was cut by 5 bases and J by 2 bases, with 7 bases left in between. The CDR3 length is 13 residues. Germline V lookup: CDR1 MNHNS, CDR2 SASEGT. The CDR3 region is CASSTRGNQPQHF. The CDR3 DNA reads TGTGCCAGCAGTACAAGAGGCAATCAGCCCCAGCATTTT.